The source of this TCR beta chain is a study of radiation and T cells in renal cell carcinoma. CDR3 length: 16 residues. Some clones are missing from TCRdb's copy, which holds only in-frame ones; the method was immunoSEQ multiplex PCR. This table has 150,000 or so clones, approximately 90% appearing once. Documented time point: baseline pretreatment blood. This sample's treatment: 15 Gy SBRT to primary tumor, nephrectomy 4 weeks later. Blood was sampled at baseline, 2 weeks and 4 weeks after SBRT. This clone was picked up one time. The sequence was collected from a woman aged 45-65 years with renal cell carcinoma. This sequence joins TRBV21-1 and TRBJ2-2; TRBD2, the D gene given by the table, was not confirmed from the DNA. TRBV21-1 represents a pseudogene. The input for sequencing was blood, taken from a patient whose treatment included radiotherapy and nephrectomy. The CDR3 DNA sequence: TGTGCCAGCAGCGCGTTGAGCGTTATTGTTGGCGGGGAGCTGTTTTTT. It encodes CASSALSVIVGGELFF.